This TCR beta chain was recorded in a study of PD-1 blockade in classical Hodgkin lymphoma (dated by TCRdb to 2020 to 2021). Some background on the complete study: Nivolumab dosing was 3 mg/kg intravenously every 2 weeks, continuing until either disease progression or unacceptable toxicity. The study used CyTOF and TCR beta sequencing to define a peripheral blood immune signature of response to PD-1 blockade in classical Hodgkin lymphoma.

This clone was counted only a few times. This clone's antigen is unknown. The sample holds no much larger clone one base away, and base qualities are not on file. Interpreted using the paper, the time point label stands for: cycle 1 day 1 (C1D1), immediately before nivolumab initiation. Every trial patient had relapsed following autologous stem cell transplantation, and prior brentuximab vedotin exposure was what differed among cohorts A, B and C. A total of over 50 patients with relapsed/refractory classical Hodgkin lymphoma made up the trial cohort, and each patient's best overall response was complete response, partial response or progressive disease. Single-agent nivolumab was administered to trial patients in the multi-cohort phase II CheckMate 205 trial. An independent review committee assessed best overall response by applying the 2007 International Working Group response criteria. PBMCs from the trial were collected at three points: immediately before nivolumab initiation (C1D1), and during therapy at cycle 2 day 1 and cycle 4 day 1. After peripheral blood was drawn into 8 mL Vacutainer Cell Preparation Tubes, PBMCs were isolated by centrifugation and then cryopreserved.

The Qiagen DNeasy kit was used to extract genomic DNA from unsorted PBMCs and from the negatively selected CD4+ and CD8+ fractions. TCR beta CDR3 regions were amplified by immunoSEQ multiplex PCR using primers annealing to V and J segments. A synthetic immune receptor repertoire was used to minimize amplification bias, and any remaining bias was removed computationally after sequencing. In the paper's pipeline: Custom Python scripts were used to quantify repertoire diversity as the Shannon entropy index. The unsorted, CD4+ and CD8+ repertoires were each analyzed separately, with the exception of combined analyses, where CD4+ and CD8+ sequences were merged in silico. A clone was considered expanded if an increase in frequency of at least 2-fold after treatment relative to C1D1 was found, and a pseudocount of 0.5 was applied to clones undetected at baseline. Singleton clones were defined as clones with 0 or 1 copy at C1D1, and non-singleton clones were defined as clones with 2 or more copies. Clones expanded in unsorted samples were assigned a CD4+, CD8+ or unknown annotation through matching of protein sequences in sorted samples from the same patient. Wilcoxon tests on paired samples were used to test diversity changes from C1D1 to C4D1. TCRdb limited this immuneACCESS table to in-frame rearrangements with V and J called. A share of clones is missing; checked studies link under half to unresolved V genes, and the rest is unexplained. D and trimming come from the DNA, and the V and J calls and clone size come from that table. The sample yields more than 14,000 clones; over 60% were counted once. Clones ranked in the top ten supply around a tenth of the sample.

The CDR3 has 17 amino acids, counting the end cysteine and phenylalanine. Solely the CDR3 DNA is kept, with 51 bases framed from the first base. The trim is 0 bases for V and 5 bases for J, with a gap of 18 bases between the germline ends. CDR1 and CDR2 are drawn from the germline V gene (reference sequence): LNHDA, SQIVND. Results and caveats for the whole study, not just this receptor: Lower diversity was seen in patients whose nivolumab began less than 1 year after ASCT, and these patients were left out of later analyses so that immune reconstitution would not confound the results. The study was restricted to a single clinical trial cohort, and the causes of repertoire differences, possibly disease activity or prior therapy, were left undefined. Among trial patients, those achieving complete response had baseline diversity similar to that of newly diagnosed patients, while diversity was significantly lower in partial responders and progressors. By C4D1, a significant rise was seen in CD4+ TCR diversity but not in CD8+ TCR diversity (p=0.0027 vs p=0.16), and the rise was most apparent among complete responders (p=0.02). Baseline TCR diversity was reported to be lower in newly diagnosed patients than in healthy donors, and even lower in relapsed/refractory patients.

The source material was peripheral blood mononuclear cells (PBMCs), sampled at baseline. This sequence uses TRBV19 and TRBJ2-3; a tentative D call is TRBD2 (6 bases match). The receptor was derived from a human donor with classical Hodgkin lymphoma. The DNA sequence is as follows: TGTGCCAGTAGTATAGATCCGGCGGGGCTAGCAGGAGATACGCAGTATTTT. It encodes CASSIDPAGLAGDTQYF.